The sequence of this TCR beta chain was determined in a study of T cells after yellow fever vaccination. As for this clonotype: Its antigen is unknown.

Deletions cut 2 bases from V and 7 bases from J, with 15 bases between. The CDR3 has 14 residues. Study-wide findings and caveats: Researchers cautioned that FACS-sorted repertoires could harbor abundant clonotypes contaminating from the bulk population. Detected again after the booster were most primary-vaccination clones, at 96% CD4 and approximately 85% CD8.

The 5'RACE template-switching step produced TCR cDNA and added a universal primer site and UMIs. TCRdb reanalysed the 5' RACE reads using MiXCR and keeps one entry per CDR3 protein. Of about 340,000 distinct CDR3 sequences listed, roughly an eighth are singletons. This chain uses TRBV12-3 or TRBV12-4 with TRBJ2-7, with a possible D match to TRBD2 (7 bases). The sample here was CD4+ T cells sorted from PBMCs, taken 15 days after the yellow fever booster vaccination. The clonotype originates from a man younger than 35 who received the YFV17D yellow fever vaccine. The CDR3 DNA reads TGTGCCAGCAGTTTAAGGGGGGGTCCGGCTGAGCAGTACGTC. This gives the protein CASSLRGGPAEQYV.